Below, 28 T cell receptor beta chains from the same sample are listed, as sequenced in a study of spatial heterogeneity in lung cancer. A single record per CDR3 protein comes from TCRdb applying MiXCR to the 5' RACE reads. Of tens of thousands of distinct CDR3 sequences listed, around 6.9% are singletons. The time point is: blood at routine non-recurrence follow-up after resection. Sequenced here: PBMCs, sampled at follow-up. The receptors derive from a male donor with early-stage non-small cell lung cancer.

This clonotype was seen at least ten times. The gene calls are TRBV5-4 and TRBJ2-1, with 7 bases aligning to TRBD1. V shed 1 base, J shed 8 bases, and the junction held 6 bases outside the gene matches. CDR3 length: 14 residues. The V gene's germline CDR1 is SGHNT and CDR2 YYREEE (reference sequence). The CDR3 DNA reads as TGTGCCAGCAGCTTGAGGGGGCCGAGGGATGAGCAGTTCTTC. Encoded protein: CASSLRGPRDEQFF. Full variable domain (rest looked up from reference TRBV5-4 and TRBJ2-1): ETGVTQSPTHLIKTRGQQVTLRCSSQSGHNTVSWYQQALGQGPQFIFQYYREEENGRGNFPPRFSGLQFPNYSSELNVNALELDDSALYLCASSLRGPRDEQFFGPGTRLTVL.

In this sample, this clonotype turned up many times. V is TRBV29-1 and J is TRBJ2-3; TRBD2 is a possible D gene (6 bases). V was clipped by 6 bases and J by 7 bases, with 11 bases between them. The CDR3 has 11 residues. In germline, CDR1 is SQVTM, CDR2 ANQGSEA. This chain's CDR3 is CSVDGGYTQYF. CDR3 in DNA: TGCAGCGTCGACGGGGGATATACGCAGTATTTT.

This clonotype was seen at least ten times. The chain recombines TRBV7-9 with TRBJ2-3, with no clear D. The CDR3 consists of 16 residues. Trimming stripped 0 bases from V and 1 base from J, with 11 bases between. The germline V gene encodes CDR1 SEHNR and CDR2 FQNEAQ (reference sequence). The CDR3 spells CASSLAVMWGTDTQYF. The CDR3 DNA sequence: TGTGCCAGCAGCTTAGCCGTGATGTGGGGCACAGATACGCAGTATTTT.

This clonotype was observed a few times. The chain uses TRBV29-1 and TRBJ1-1; TRBD1 aligns across 8 bases. Trimming at V came to 7 bases and at J to 2 bases, leaving 9 bases not matched to a gene. CDR3 length: 14 residues. Germline V gene data show CDR1 as SQVTM and CDR2 as ANQGSEA. The CDR3 is CSARQGNLNTEAFF. In DNA, the CDR3 is TGCAGCGCCAGACAGGGGAACCTCAACACTGAAGCTTTCTTT.

This clonotype was seen repeatedly, ten times or more. This chain connects TRBV2 to TRBJ1-6, with 9 bases lining up with TRBD1. The CDR3 runs to 15 residues. V gave up 8 bases and J gave up 7 bases; unmatched junction bases: 9. Germline lookup yields CDR1 SNHLY and CDR2 FYNNEI. The chain's CDR3 is CASYRTGEGNSPLHF. As DNA, the CDR3 is TGTGCCAGCTACCGGACAGGGGAGGGCAATTCACCCCTCCACTTT.

This clonotype has a count of ten or more. This chain joins TRBV2 and TRBJ1-4; D is possibly TRBD1 (5 bases). The CDR3 length is 16 residues. Germline CDR1 reads SNHLY; CDR2 reads FYNNEI. V lost 6 bases to trimming and J lost 7 bases, with 21 bases between them. For the CDR3, the DNA is TGTGCCAGCAGGGCCCCTCAGGGAGGAGTATTTGAAAAACTGTTTTTT. Its protein is CASRAPQGGVFEKLFF.

This clonotype was detected ten times or more. The V and J genes are TRBV12-3 or TRBV12-4 and TRBJ1-6, with TRBD1 matching 9 bases. This CDR3 contains 14 residues. Germline trimming cut 5 bases from V and 9 bases from J; bases unmatched to any gene: 5. CDR3 region: CASSRDRDSSPLHF. The CDR3 nucleotides are TGTGCCAGCAGTCGGGACAGGGACTCTTCACCCCTCCACTTT.

Ten or more counts support this clonotype. V and J are TRBV29-1 and TRBJ2-4; tentative D call: TRBD1 (6 bases). V lost 1 base and J lost 5, with 9 bases in between. Germline assignment: CDR1 SQVTM and CDR2 ANQGSEA. CDR3 size: 13 residues. The CDR3 region is CSVEGGPENIQYF. CDR3 sequence (DNA): TGCAGCGTTGAAGGGGGGCCGGAAAACATTCAGTACTTC.

In its sample, this clonotype was seen many times. CDR3 nucleotides: TGCGCCAGCAGATTGACCCCCAGCTCCTACGAGCAGTACTTC. It is translated as CASRLTPSSYEQYF. The chain recombines TRBV5-1 with TRBJ2-7; no clear D gene. With 5 bases removed from V and 0 bases from J, the gap between germline ends came to 12 bases. The germline V gene has CDR1 SGHRS and CDR2 YFSETQ. The CDR3 has 14 amino acids.

This clonotype showed up many times. This rearrangement joins TRBV5-1 to TRBJ2-7, with TRBD1 matching over 7 bases. This CDR3 is built from 14 residues. In germline, CDR1 is SGHRS, CDR2 YFSETQ. Germline trimming cut 3 bases from V and 7 bases from J; bases unmatched to any gene: 10. Written as DNA, the CDR3 is TGCGCCAGCAGCTCGCGATCGGGACAGTCGGAGCAGTACTTC. Translation: CASSSRSGQSEQYF.

The chain has TRBV30 and TRBJ2-1, with 13 bases lining up with TRBD2. The CDR3 has 15 amino acids. CDR1 and CDR2 (germline): GTSNPN, SVGIG (reference sequence). The trim removed 3 bases at V and 9 bases at J, leaving 8 bases unmatched. As DNA, the CDR3 is TGTGCCTGGAGCCGAACTAGCGGGGGGGCCGGTGAGCAGTTCTTC. It specifies CAWSRTSGGAGEQFF.

The chain recombines TRBV19 with TRBJ2-2, with D uncertain. The CDR3 has 11 residues. V dropped 5 bases and J dropped 7 bases, with 5 bases sitting between them. The germline V gene encodes CDR1 LNHDA and CDR2 SQIVND (reference sequence). CDR3 sequence (DNA): TGTGCCAGTAGTGCGTACGGGGAGCTGTTTTTT. Its protein product is CASSAYGELFF.

In its sample, this clonotype was seen many times. The rearrangement joins TRBV9 to TRBJ2-3; tentatively, D is TRBD2 (6 bases). V lost 4 bases and J 4 bases, leaving 16 bases between the germline ends. The CDR3 contains 15 residues. Germline V gene data show CDR1 as SGDLS and CDR2 as YYNGEE. Here the CDR3 reads CASSPGGASADTQYF. The DNA of the CDR3 is TGTGCCAGCAGCCCCGGGGGAGCATCAGCAGATACGCAGTATTTT.

This clonotype showed up many times. The V call is TRBV11-2, the J call TRBJ2-7; D possibly matches TRBD1 or TRBD2 (6 bases each). Germline lookup yields CDR1 SGHAT and CDR2 FQNNGV. V was cut by 0 bases and J by 2 bases, with 20 bases left in between. The CDR3 is made up of 18 amino acids. CDR3 amino acids: CASSLDRRISGATYEQYF. DNA of the CDR3: TGTGCCAGCAGCTTAGATAGGCGGATTTCGGGGGCCACCTACGAGCAGTACTTC.

The table lists this clonotype with a few counts. The gene calls are TRBV3-1 and TRBJ1-5; D call uncertain. V lost 4 bases and J lost 0, with 7 bases in between. Germline CDR1 and CDR2: LGHDT and YNNKEL (reference sequence). This CDR3 has 14 amino acids. The CDR3 is CASSRLYSNQPQHF. CDR3 bases: TGTGCCAGCAGCCGTCTTTATAGCAATCAGCCCCAGCATTTT.

Ten or more counts support this clonotype. J is TRBJ2-7 and V is TRBV20-1; 9 bases are a match to TRBD2. V lost 6 bases, J lost 7 bases, and 7 bases stayed unmatched. The CDR3 is made up of 12 amino acids. Germline V gives CDR1 DFQATT, CDR2 SNEGSKA (reference sequence). The CDR3 DNA reads TGCAGTGCCATCCTAGCGGGGAGTGAGCAGTACTTC. This gives the protein CSAILAGSEQYF.

The V call is TRBV29-1, the J call TRBJ2-3; D uncertain. With 6 bases removed from V and 2 bases from J, the gap between germline ends came to 3 bases. This CDR3 has 10 residues. Germline V gene lookup returns CDR1 SQVTM and CDR2 ANQGSEA. The CDR3 protein is CSVDTDTQYF. Here the CDR3 DNA reads TGCAGCGTCGACACAGATACGCAGTATTTT.

At least ten counts were recorded for this clonotype. The V call is TRBV6-1, the J call TRBJ2-7; 10 nucleotides agree with TRBD2. The CDR3 consists of 15 residues. V dropped 0 bases and J dropped 9; count of bases not matched to a gene: 8. The V gene's germline CDR1 is MNHNS and CDR2 SASEGT. The CDR3 nucleotides are TGTGCCAGCAGTGAAGCGCTGCTAGCGGGGGAGACGCAGTACTTC. Its translation is CASSEALLAGETQYF.

This clonotype has ten or more counts. The V and J genes are TRBV7-8 and TRBJ2-7, with D hard to call. The germline V gene has CDR1 SGHVS and CDR2 FQNEAQ. Trimming shortened V by 5 bases and J by 7 bases, and 9 bases separated the two germline ends. The length of the CDR3 is 11 residues. The CDR3 protein is CASSPLREQYF. CDR3 bases: TGTGCCAGCAGCCCCCTGAGGGAGCAGTACTTC.

This clonotype has a count of ten or more. V usage is TRBV5-1 and J usage is TRBJ2-1, with 14 bases identical to TRBD2. Germline-derived CDR1 and CDR2 are SGHRS and YFSETQ. The CDR3 consists of 15 residues. Germline trimming cut 5 bases from V and 8 bases from J; bases unmatched to any gene: 6. The CDR3 loop reads CASRLTSGGADEQFF. The CDR3 DNA sequence: TGCGCCAGCAGGTTGACTAGCGGGGGGGCTGATGAGCAGTTCTTC.

As for this clonotype: One base away lies a much larger clone, so this may be a sequencing read error. V and J are TRBV18 and TRBJ2-2, with D hard to call. Trimming cost V 4 bases and J 0 bases, with 12 bases left between them. The CDR3 loop spans 16 amino acids. Per germline, CDR1 KGHSH and CDR2 LQKENI. The DNA of the CDR3 is TGTGCCAGCTCACAATTGATAGGGACGAACACCGGGGAGCTGTTTTTT. The encoded protein is CASSQLIGTNTGELFF.

This clonotype was recorded a few times. This sequence joins TRBV12-3 or TRBV12-4 and TRBJ2-2; 8 bases line up with TRBD1. The V gene end was trimmed by 7 bases and the J gene end by 5 bases; junction bases not matched to a gene: 9. CDR3 length: 15 residues. The CDR3 DNA reads TGTGCCAGCACGCTTACAGGGGGTTTTACCGGGGAGCTGTTTTTT. This sequence encodes CASTLTGGFTGELFF.

This clonotype has at least ten counts. The rearrangement joins TRBV11-3 to TRBJ2-7; 8 bases agree with TRBD1. Losses at the gene ends were 1 base for V and 1 base for J; bases not matched to a gene: 6. Germline V lookup: CDR1 SGHNT, CDR2 YENEEA. The CDR3 covers 16 residues. The CDR3 loop reads CASSLVYRGISYEQYF. The CDR3 DNA reads as TGTGCCAGCAGCTTAGTCTACAGGGGGATATCCTACGAGCAGTACTTC.

The sample holds many counts of this clonotype. The chain couples TRBV19 to TRBJ1-5; TRBD1 is a possible D gene (5 bases). CDR3 size: 15 residues. Germline V gene data show CDR1 as LNHDA and CDR2 as SQIVND (reference sequence). The V end lost 7 bases, the J end lost 3 bases, and 16 bases lay between the germline ends. In nucleotides, the CDR3 is TGTGCCAGTAAAAGTCGACAGTCGGACAATCAGCCCCAGCATTTT. This sequence encodes CASKSRQSDNQPQHF.

Many counts were recorded for this clonotype. The chain employs TRBV7-6 and TRBJ1-1; D is uncertain. CDR1 and CDR2 (germline): SGHVS, FNYEAQ. The CDR3 is made up of 14 amino acids. V lost 1 base and J 6 bases, leaving 12 bases between the germline ends. The CDR3 bases are TGTGCCAGCAGCTTAGATGTGGGGAATCCTGAAGCTTTCTTT. As protein: CASSLDVGNPEAFF.

This clonotype was observed many times. This chain connects TRBV27 to TRBJ1-2, with 7 nucleotides matching TRBD1. Germline CDR1 and CDR2: MNHEY and SMNVEV (reference sequence). V was clipped by 3 bases and J by 7 bases; unmatched bases: 14. The CDR3 has 16 amino acids. The CDR3 DNA is TGTGCCAGCAGTTTCGGAGGGACAGCAGTAAATCTTGGCTACACCTTC. It translates to CASSFGGTAVNLGYTF.

This clonotype has at least ten counts. This sequence joins TRBV20-1 and TRBJ1-1; unclear D gene. The CDR3 consists of 12 residues. Trimming took 6 bases from V and 0 from J, leaving 8 bases between them. Germline CDR1 and CDR2: DFQATT and SNEGSKA (reference sequence). CDR3 sequence reads: CSASWVNTEAFF. The CDR3 DNA sequence: TGCAGTGCCAGCTGGGTGAACACTGAAGCTTTCTTT.

At least ten counts were recorded for this clonotype. The chain joins TRBV7-3 to TRBJ2-1; tentative D call: TRBD2 (6 bases). Per the germline V gene, CDR1 is SGHTA and CDR2 is FQGTGA. V shed 3 bases and J shed 4 bases, with 10 bases lying between them. The CDR3 sequence is 14 residues long. The CDR3 nucleotides read TGTGCCAGCAGCTTTTCGGCGGGATACAATGAGCAGTTCTTC. Translation: CASSFSAGYNEQFF.